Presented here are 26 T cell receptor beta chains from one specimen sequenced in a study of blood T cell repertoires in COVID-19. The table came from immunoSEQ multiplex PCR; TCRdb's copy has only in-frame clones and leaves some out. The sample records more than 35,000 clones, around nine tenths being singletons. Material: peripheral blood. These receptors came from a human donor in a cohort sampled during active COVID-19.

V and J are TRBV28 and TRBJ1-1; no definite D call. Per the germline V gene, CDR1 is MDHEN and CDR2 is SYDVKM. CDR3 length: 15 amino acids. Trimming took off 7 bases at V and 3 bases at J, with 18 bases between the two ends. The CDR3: CASKETLGGYTEAFF. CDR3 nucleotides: TGTGCCAGCAAGGAGACGTTAGGAGGTTACACTGAAGCTTTCTTT.

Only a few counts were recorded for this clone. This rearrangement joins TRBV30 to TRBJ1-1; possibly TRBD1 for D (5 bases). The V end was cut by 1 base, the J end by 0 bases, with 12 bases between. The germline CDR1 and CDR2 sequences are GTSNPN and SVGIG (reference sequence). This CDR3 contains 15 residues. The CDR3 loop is CAWSGDSGMNTEAFF. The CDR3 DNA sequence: TGTGCCTGGAGTGGGGACTCAGGTATGAACACTGAAGCTTTCTTT.

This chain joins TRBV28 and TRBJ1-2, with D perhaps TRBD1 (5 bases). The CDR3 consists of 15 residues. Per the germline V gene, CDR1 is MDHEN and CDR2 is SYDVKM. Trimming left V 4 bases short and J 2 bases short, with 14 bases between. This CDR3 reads CASSSSGGRNYGYTF. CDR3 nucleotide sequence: TGTGCCAGCAGTTCGAGCGGGGGGAGGAACTATGGCTACACCTTC.

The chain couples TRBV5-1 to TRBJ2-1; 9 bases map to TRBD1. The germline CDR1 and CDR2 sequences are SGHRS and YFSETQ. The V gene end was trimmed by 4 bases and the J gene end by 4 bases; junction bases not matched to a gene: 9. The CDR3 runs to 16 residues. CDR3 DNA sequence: TGCGCCAGCAGCCCTAGCACCGGGACAGGGTACAATGAGCAGTTCTTC. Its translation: CASSPSTGTGYNEQFF.

The CDR3 DNA reads as TGTGCCAGCGGGCTTTTTAGCTCTGGAAACACCATATATTTT. Translation: CASGLFSSGNTIYF. The V and J genes are TRBV2 and TRBJ1-3, with D hard to call. Trimming removed 8 bases from V and 0 bases from J, with 11 bases in between. The CDR3 consists of 14 residues. Germline lookup yields CDR1 SNHLY and CDR2 FYNNEI.

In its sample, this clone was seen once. The DNA for the CDR3 is TGTGCCACCAGCAGTGCGGGACTCTTCCACATTCAGTACTTC. Translating it yields CATSSAGLFHIQYF. The J gene is TRBJ2-4, the V gene TRBV15, with D tentatively TRBD2 (6 bases). This CDR3 spans 14 amino acids. Germline V gene data show CDR1 as LNHNV and CDR2 as YYDKDF (reference sequence). The V gene lost 3 bases and the J gene lost 8 bases, with 14 bases spanning the gap.

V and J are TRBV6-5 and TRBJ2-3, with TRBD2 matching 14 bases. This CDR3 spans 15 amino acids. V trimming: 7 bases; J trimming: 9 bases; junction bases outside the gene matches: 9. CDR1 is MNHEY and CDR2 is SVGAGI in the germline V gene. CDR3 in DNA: TGTGCCAGCACTCAACCGGGACTAGCGGGAGCCACGCAGTATTTT. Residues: CASTQPGLAGATQYF.

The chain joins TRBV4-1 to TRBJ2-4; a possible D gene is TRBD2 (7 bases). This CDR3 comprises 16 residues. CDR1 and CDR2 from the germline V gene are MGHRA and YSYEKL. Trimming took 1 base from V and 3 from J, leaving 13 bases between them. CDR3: CASSQVGGGVKNIQYF. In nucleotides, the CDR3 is TGCGCCAGCAGCCAAGTAGGGGGGGGCGTCAAAAACATTCAGTACTTC.

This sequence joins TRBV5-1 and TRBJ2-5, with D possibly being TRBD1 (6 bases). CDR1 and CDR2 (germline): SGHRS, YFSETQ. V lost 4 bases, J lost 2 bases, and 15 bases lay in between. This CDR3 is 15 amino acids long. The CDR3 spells CASSLRGQRQETQYF. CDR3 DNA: TGCGCCAGCAGCCTCCGAGGACAGAGACAAGAGACCCAGTACTTC.

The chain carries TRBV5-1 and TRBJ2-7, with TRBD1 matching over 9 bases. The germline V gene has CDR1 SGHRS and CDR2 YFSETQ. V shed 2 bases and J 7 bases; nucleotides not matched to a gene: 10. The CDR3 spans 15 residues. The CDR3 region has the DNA TGCGCCAGCAGCTTCGGGGACAGGGCCTTAGGGGAGCAGTACTTC. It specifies CASSFGDRALGEQYF.

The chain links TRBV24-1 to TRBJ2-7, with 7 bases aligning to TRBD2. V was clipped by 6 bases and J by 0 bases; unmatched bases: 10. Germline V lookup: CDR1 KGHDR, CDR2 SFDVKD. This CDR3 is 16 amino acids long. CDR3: CATSRPSGLFSYEQYF. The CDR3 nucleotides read TGTGCCACCAGTAGACCTAGCGGCCTCTTCTCCTACGAGCAGTACTTC.

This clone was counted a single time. CDR3 sequence: CASSESTGGYYGYTF. CDR3 bases: TGCGCCAGCAGTGAGTCGACAGGGGGCTACTATGGCTACACCTTC. V usage is TRBV10-2 and J usage is TRBJ1-2; 10 bases are shared with TRBD1. The V and J ends lost 0 bases and 3 bases, in that order; junction bases with no gene match: 1. The CDR3 is 15 amino acids. Germline V CDR1 and CDR2: WSHSY, SAAADI.

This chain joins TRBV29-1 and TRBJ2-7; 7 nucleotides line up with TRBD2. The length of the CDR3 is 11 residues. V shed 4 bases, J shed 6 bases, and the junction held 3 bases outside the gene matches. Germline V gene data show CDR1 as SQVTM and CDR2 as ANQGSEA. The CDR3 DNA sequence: TGCAGCGTTGGGACTAGTGGCGAGCAGTACTTC. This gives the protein CSVGTSGEQYF.

CDR3 bases: TGTGCCAGCAGTTTAGAGGGGGCTTTCTATGGCTACACCTTC. Its translation is CASSLEGAFYGYTF. The V gene is TRBV28, the J gene TRBJ1-2; TRBD1 matches 7 bases. Germline CDR1 is MDHEN and CDR2 is SYDVKM. The CDR3 is made up of 14 amino acids. The V segment lost 2 bases and the J segment 4 bases; nucleotides outside the gene matches: 4.

DNA for the CDR3: TGTGCCAGCAGCGGCCGGGACAGGGGCCTCGGTGGCTACACCTTC. Its translation: CASSGRDRGLGGYTF. The chain is built from TRBV7-8 and TRBJ1-2, with 10 bases aligning to TRBD1. The CDR3 length is 15 residues. Germline V CDR1 and CDR2: SGHVS, FQNEAQ. The junction had 10 bases not matched to a gene; V was cut back by 5 bases and J by 7 bases.

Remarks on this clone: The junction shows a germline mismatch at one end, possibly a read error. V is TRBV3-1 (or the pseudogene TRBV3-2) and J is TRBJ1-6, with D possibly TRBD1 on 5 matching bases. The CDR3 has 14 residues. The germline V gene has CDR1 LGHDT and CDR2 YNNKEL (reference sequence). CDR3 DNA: TGTGCCAGCACCCAAGGGGCCGGAAGTTTGCCCCTCCACTTT. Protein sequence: CASTQGAGSLPLHF.

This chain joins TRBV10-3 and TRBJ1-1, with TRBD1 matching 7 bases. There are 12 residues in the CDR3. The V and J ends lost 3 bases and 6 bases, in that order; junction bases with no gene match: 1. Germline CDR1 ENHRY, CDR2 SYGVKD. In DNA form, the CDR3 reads TGTGCCATCAGTGAAAGGGGGCCTGAAGCTTTCTTT. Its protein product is CAISERGPEAFF.

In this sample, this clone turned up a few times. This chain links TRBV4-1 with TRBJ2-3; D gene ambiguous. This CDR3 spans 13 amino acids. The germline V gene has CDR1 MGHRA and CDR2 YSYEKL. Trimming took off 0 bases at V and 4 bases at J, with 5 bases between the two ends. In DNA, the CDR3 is TGCGCCAGCAGCCAAGATGTCGCAGATACGCAGTATTTT. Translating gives CASSQDVADTQYF.

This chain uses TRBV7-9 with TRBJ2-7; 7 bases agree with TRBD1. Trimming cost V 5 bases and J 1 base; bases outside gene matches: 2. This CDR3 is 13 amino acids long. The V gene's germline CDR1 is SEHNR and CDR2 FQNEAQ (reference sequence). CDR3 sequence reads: CASSTDRSYEQYF. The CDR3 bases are TGTGCCAGCAGCACGGACAGGTCCTACGAGCAGTACTTC.

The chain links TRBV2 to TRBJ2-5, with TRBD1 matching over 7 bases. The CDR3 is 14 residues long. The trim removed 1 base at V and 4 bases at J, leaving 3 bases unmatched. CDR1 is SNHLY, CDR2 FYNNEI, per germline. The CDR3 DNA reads TGTGCCAGCAGTGAAGTAGAGGGGGCAGAGACCCAGTACTTC. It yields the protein CASSEVEGAETQYF.

CDR3 nucleotides: TGTGCCAGCAGGGGACAGGGTAGCCGCAATCAGCCCCAGCATTTT. Its translation is CASRGQGSRNQPQHF. The V and J genes are TRBV6-5 and TRBJ1-5; TRBD1 aligns across 9 bases. V lost 6 bases and J lost 2; bases outside the gene matches: 5. CDR3 length: 15 amino acids. CDR1 MNHEY and CDR2 SVGAGI come from the germline V gene.

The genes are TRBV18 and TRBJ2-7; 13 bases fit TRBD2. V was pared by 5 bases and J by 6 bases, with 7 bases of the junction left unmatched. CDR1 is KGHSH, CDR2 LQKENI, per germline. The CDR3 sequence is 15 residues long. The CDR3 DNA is TGTGCCAGCTCAGCCACTAGCGGGAGGGCAAGCGAGCAGTACTTC. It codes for CASSATSGRASEQYF.

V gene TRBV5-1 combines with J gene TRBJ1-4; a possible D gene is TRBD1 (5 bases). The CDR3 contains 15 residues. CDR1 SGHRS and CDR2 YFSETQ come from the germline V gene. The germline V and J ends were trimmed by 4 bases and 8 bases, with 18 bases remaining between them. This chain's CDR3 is CASSTGLTLREKLFF. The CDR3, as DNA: TGCGCCAGCAGCACGGGACTCACCCTGCGGGAAAAACTGTTTTTT. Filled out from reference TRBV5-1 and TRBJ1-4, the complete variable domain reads KAGVTQTPRYLIKTRGQQVTLSCSPISGHRSVSWYQQTPGQGLQFLFEYFSETQRNKGNFPGRFSGRQFSNSRSEMNVSTLELGDSALYLCASSTGLTLREKLFFGSGTQLSVL.

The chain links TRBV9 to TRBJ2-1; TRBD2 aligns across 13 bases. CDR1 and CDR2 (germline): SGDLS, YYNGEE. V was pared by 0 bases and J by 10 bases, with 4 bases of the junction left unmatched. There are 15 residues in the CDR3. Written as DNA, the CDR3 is TGTGCCAGCAGCGTAGAGGGACTAGCGGGACGGGAGCAGTTCTTC. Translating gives CASSVEGLAGREQFF. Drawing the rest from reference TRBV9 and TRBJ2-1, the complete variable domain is DSGVTQTPKHLITATGQRVTLRCSPRSGDLSVYWYQQSLDQGLQFLIQYYNGEERAKGNILERFSAQQFPDLHSELNLSSLELGDSALYFCASSVEGLAGREQFFGPGTRLTVL.

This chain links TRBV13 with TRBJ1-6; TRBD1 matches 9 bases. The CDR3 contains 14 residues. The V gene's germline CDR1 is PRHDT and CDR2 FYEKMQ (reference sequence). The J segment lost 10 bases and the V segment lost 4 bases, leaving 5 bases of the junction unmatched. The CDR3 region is CASSYGTGYSPLHF. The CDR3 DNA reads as TGTGCCAGCAGCTACGGGACAGGGTACTCACCCCTCCACTTT. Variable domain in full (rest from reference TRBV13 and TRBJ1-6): AAGVIQSPRHLIKEKRETATLKCYPIPRHDTVYWYQQGPGQDPQFLISFYEKMQSDKGSIPDRFSAQQFSDYHSELNMSSLELGDSALYFCASSYGTGYSPLHFGNGTRLTVT.

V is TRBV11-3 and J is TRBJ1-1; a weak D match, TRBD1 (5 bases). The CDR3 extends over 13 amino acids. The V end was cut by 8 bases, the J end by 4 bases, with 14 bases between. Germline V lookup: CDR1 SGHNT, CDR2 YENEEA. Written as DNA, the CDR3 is TGTGCCAGCTCTCAGGGCCCAAGCACTGAAGCTTTCTTT. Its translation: CASSQGPSTEAFF.